The 27 T cell receptor beta chains reported below all come from one sample, sequenced in a study of tumor-infiltrating lymphocytes in localized non-small cell lung cancer. This table comes from immunoSEQ multiplex PCR, and its TCRdb copy is limited to in-frame clones, with some not included. The sample carries 9,500 to 10,000 clones, roughly 80% recorded once. The sequenced sample was lung tumor tissue. Source of these receptors: a human donor with non-small cell lung cancer.

V usage is TRBV18 and J usage is TRBJ2-1; TRBD2 matches 13 bases. The J segment lost 5 bases and the V segment lost 2 bases, leaving 3 bases of the junction unmatched. The germline CDR1 and CDR2 sequences are KGHSH and LQKENI. The length of the CDR3 is 16 residues. The CDR3 spells CASSPKGLAGNNEQFF. The CDR3 DNA reads as TGTGCCAGCTCACCAAAGGGACTAGCGGGGAACAATGAGCAGTTCTTC.

V gene TRBV15 combines with J gene TRBJ1-3; D gene unclear. The germline CDR1 and CDR2 sequences are LNHNV and YYDKDF (reference sequence). CDR3 length equals 13 residues. Deletions cut 5 bases from V and 0 bases from J, with 5 bases between. The CDR3 here is CATSLSSGNTIYF. CDR3 coding DNA: TGTGCCACCAGCTTGAGCTCTGGAAACACCATATATTTT.

In its sample, this clone was seen once. The chain is built from TRBV6-5 and TRBJ2-5, with TRBD1 matching 7 bases. From germline, CDR1 is MNHEY and CDR2 SVGAGI. Losses at the gene ends were 5 bases for V and 4 bases for J; bases not matched to a gene: 7. This CDR3 has 14 residues. CDR3 DNA: TGTGCCAGCAGTCGGGACAGCGCGACAGAGACCCAGTACTTC. It translates to CASSRDSATETQYF.

This clone is medium-sized by share. The chain recombines TRBV5-1 with TRBJ2-2, with a tentative D call TRBD2 (5 bases). This CDR3 spans 13 amino acids. V dropped 3 bases and J dropped 7 bases, with 10 bases sitting between them. The germline V gene has CDR1 SGHRS and CDR2 YFSETQ. CDR3 bases: TGCGCCAGCAGCTGGACTTCGGGCGGGGAGCTGTTTTTT. This codes for CASSWTSGGELFF.

This clone was detected only once. V is TRBV19 and J is TRBJ2-1; 10 positions agree with TRBD1. The CDR3 is 15 residues long. V trimming: 3 bases; J trimming: 9 bases; junction bases outside the gene matches: 8. The V gene's germline CDR1 is LNHDA and CDR2 SQIVND (reference sequence). The CDR3, as DNA: TGTGCCAGTAGTATCCCGACAGGGGGCTACGCTGAGCAGTTCTTC. Its protein product is CASSIPTGGYAEQFF.

The genes are TRBV5-1 and TRBJ2-3; D uncertain. Per the germline V gene, CDR1 is SGHRS and CDR2 is YFSETQ. The CDR3 runs to 15 residues. Trimming cost V 0 bases and J 2 bases, with 10 bases left between them. The CDR3 DNA sequence: TGCGCCAGCAGCTTGGTTTCTGGGCCCACAGATACGCAGTATTTT. This gives the protein CASSLVSGPTDTQYF.

The count of this clone is one. The rearrangement joins TRBV10-2 to TRBJ1-2, with TRBD1 identical over 9 bases. The V gene end was trimmed by 11 bases and the J gene end by 7 bases; junction bases not matched to a gene: 17. The CDR3 covers 15 residues. In germline, CDR1 is WSHSY, CDR2 SAAADI. Here the CDR3 DNA reads TGCGCCGTCAAGGGACAGGGAGTTACTACGGGTGGCTACACCTTC. Encoded protein: CAVKGQGVTTGGYTF.

The chain carries TRBV7-8 and TRBJ2-3; 7 bases fit TRBD1. The length of the CDR3 is 15 residues. V lost 10 bases and J lost 2; bases outside the gene matches: 12. Germline V lookup: CDR1 SGHVS, CDR2 FQNEAQ. CDR3 nucleotide sequence: TGTGCCACCCAACCGGACAGGCTTCACACAGATACGCAGTATTTT. Translated: CATQPDRLHTDTQYF.

The chain employs TRBV18 and TRBJ2-7, with 7 bases lining up with TRBD2. V dropped 2 bases and J dropped 8; count of bases not matched to a gene: 12. Germline V gene lookup returns CDR1 KGHSH and CDR2 LQKENI. The CDR3 is made up of 15 amino acids. CDR3 residues: CASSPTGTTSRKQYF. As DNA, the CDR3 is TGTGCCAGCTCACCAACCGGGACTACCTCTAGAAAGCAGTACTTC.

A single count supports this clone. The chain uses TRBV5-1 and TRBJ2-5; D ambiguous. V dropped 0 bases and J dropped 4 bases, with 10 bases sitting between them. Germline V gene data show CDR1 as SGHRS and CDR2 as YFSETQ. The CDR3 covers 14 residues. This chain's CDR3 is CASSLEHGGETQYF. The CDR3 DNA reads TGCGCCAGCAGCTTGGAACACGGCGGAGAGACCCAGTACTTC.

The chain has TRBV4-3 and TRBJ2-2; TRBD1 or TRBD2 may be the D gene (7 bases each). CDR1 LGHNA and CDR2 YSLEER come from the germline V gene. The germline V and J ends were trimmed by 0 bases and 4 bases, with 9 bases remaining between them. The CDR3 is 15 amino acids. The CDR3 nucleotides read TGCGCCAGCAGCCAAGACAGGGGGGGCACCGGGGAGCTGTTTTTT. It encodes CASSQDRGGTGELFF.

The chain employs TRBV19 and TRBJ2-3; perhaps TRBD1 as D (5 bases). V lost 5 bases and J lost 0, with 9 bases in between. The germline V gene has CDR1 LNHDA and CDR2 SQIVND (reference sequence). There are 14 residues in the CDR3. The CDR3 loop reads CASSSRQSTDTQYF. The CDR3 nucleotides read TGTGCCAGTAGTTCGAGACAGAGCACAGATACGCAGTATTTT. Using reference TRBV19 and TRBJ2-3 for the parts outside the CDR3, the full variable domain is DGGITQSPKYLFRKEGQNVTLSCEQNLNHDAMYWYRQDPGQGLRLIYYSQIVNDFQKGDIAEGYSVSREKKESFPLTVTSAQKNPTAFYLCASSSRQSTDTQYFGPGTRLTVL.

This chain uses TRBV7-8 with TRBJ1-5; D is unresolved. V was cut by 3 bases and J by 3 bases, with 15 bases left in between. In germline, CDR1 is SGHVS, CDR2 FQNEAQ. The CDR3 has 16 amino acids. The CDR3 region is CASSLARSTPNQPQHF. CDR3 sequence (DNA): TGTGCCAGCAGCTTGGCCCGCTCGACCCCCAATCAGCCCCAGCATTTT. Full variable domain (rest looked up from reference TRBV7-8 and TRBJ1-5): GAGVSQSPRYKVAKRGQDVALRCDPISGHVSLFWYQQALGQGPEFLTYFQNEAQLDKSGLPSDRFFAERPEGSVSTLKIQRTQQEDSAVYLCASSLARSTPNQPQHFGDGTRLSIL.

This sequence joins TRBV20-1 and TRBJ2-1; no firm D call. Trimming took off 1 base at V and 13 bases at J, with 11 bases between the two ends. CDR1 DFQATT and CDR2 SNEGSKA come from the germline V gene (reference sequence). The CDR3 sequence is 11 residues long. The chain's CDR3 is CSARVGIVQFF. CDR3 bases: TGCAGTGCTAGAGTTGGGATCGTCCAGTTCTTC.

The genes are TRBV19 and TRBJ2-5; 9 positions agree with TRBD2. Looked up from germline, CDR1 is LNHDA and CDR2 is SQIVND (reference sequence). The CDR3 extends over 16 amino acids. Germline trimming cut 6 bases from V and 1 base from J; bases unmatched to any gene: 9. The CDR3 region is CASSLFSGGVQETQYF. For the CDR3, the DNA is TGTGCCAGTAGCTTGTTTAGCGGGGGAGTCCAAGAGACCCAGTACTTC.

The V and J genes are TRBV2 and TRBJ2-7; D possibly corresponds to TRBD1 (5 bases). CDR3 size: 14 residues. Trimming shortened V by 7 bases and J by 1 base, and 14 bases separated the two germline ends. CDR1 SNHLY and CDR2 FYNNEI come from the germline V gene. The chain's CDR3 is CASKSTALSYEQYF. CDR3 DNA: TGTGCCAGCAAGTCGACAGCTCTTTCCTACGAGCAGTACTTC.

This chain joins TRBV5-1 and TRBJ1-1; D not certain. Germline V gene lookup returns CDR1 SGHRS and CDR2 YFSETQ. The CDR3 covers 14 residues. Trimming removed 3 bases at V and 0 bases at J, with 9 bases between. CDR3 region: CASSSTTVNTEAFF. Written as DNA, the CDR3 is TGCGCCAGCAGCTCCACCACAGTGAACACTGAAGCTTTCTTT.

The chain recombines TRBV6-5 with TRBJ1-5; TRBD1 agrees at 8 bases. Germline CDR1 MNHEY, CDR2 SVGAGI. CDR3 length: 16 residues. Trimming took 4 bases from V and 1 from J; bases not matched to a gene: 6. In nucleotides, the CDR3 is TGTGCCAGCAGTTCCTCAGGGGGCCGGAGCAATCAGCCCCAGCATTTT. Its protein product is CASSSSGGRSNQPQHF.

This clone was picked up a small number of times. This chain joins TRBV19 and TRBJ2-7, with unresolved D. CDR3 size: 13 residues. Germline CDR1 is LNHDA and CDR2 is SQIVND (reference sequence). V was pared by 10 bases and J by 0 bases, with 13 bases between. The CDR3 DNA follows: TGTGCCACCTCGGTTAGCCTCTCCTACGAGCAGTACTTC. It specifies CATSVSLSYEQYF.

In this sample, this clone turned up a few times. The J gene is TRBJ2-3, the V gene TRBV15, with TRBD1 matching over 9 bases. Germline assignment: CDR1 LNHNV and CDR2 YYDKDF (reference sequence). V was pared by 0 bases and J by 4 bases, with 5 bases of the junction left unmatched. CDR3 size: 16 residues. In DNA form, the CDR3 reads TGTGCCACCAGCAGAGATCAGGGACAGGGTGCAGATACGCAGTATTTT. Protein sequence: CATSRDQGQGADTQYF.

The V and J genes are TRBV12-5 and TRBJ1-5; D not resolved. The CDR3 has 14 amino acids. Germline values: CDR1 LGHNT, CDR2 FRNRAP. Trimming took 7 bases from V and 6 from J, leaving 16 bases between them. The CDR3 sequence is CASAPDGLTQPQHF. The CDR3 DNA reads as TGTGCTAGTGCCCCGGACGGTTTGACTCAGCCCCAGCATTTT. The whole variable domain, filled in from reference TRBV12-5 and TRBJ1-5, reads DARVTQTPRHKVTEMGQEVTMRCQPILGHNTVFWYRQTMMQGLELLAYFRNRAPLDDSGMPKDRFSAEMPDATLATLKIQPSEPRDSAVYFCASAPDGLTQPQHFGDGTRLSIL.

The chain combines TRBV28 with TRBJ2-7; D uncertain. The CDR3 is 12 residues long. V gave up 7 bases and J gave up 3 bases, with 10 bases separating them. Looked up from germline, CDR1 is MDHEN and CDR2 is SYDVKM. CDR3 residues: CASTTRIYEQYF. CDR3 coding DNA: TGTGCCAGCACCACCCGGATCTACGAGCAGTACTTC.

This chain links TRBV5-6 with TRBJ1-2; TRBD1 is a possible D gene (5 bases). Trimming shortened V by 4 bases and J by 4 bases, and 14 bases separated the two germline ends. Germline V gene sequence: CDR1 SGHDT, CDR2 YYEEEE. The CDR3 is made up of 14 amino acids. DNA for the CDR3: TGTGCCAGCAGCAGGCCAGGGTATGGCTATGGCTACACCTTC. As protein: CASSRPGYGYGYTF.

The V call is TRBV7-9, the J call TRBJ2-2, with D unresolved. V lost 2 bases and J 3 bases, leaving 7 bases between the germline ends. The CDR3 runs 14 residues. The germline CDR1 and CDR2 sequences are SEHNR and FQNEAQ (reference sequence). CDR3 region: CASSLKPDTGELFF. DNA for the CDR3: TGTGCCAGCAGCTTAAAGCCCGACACCGGGGAGCTGTTTTTT.

This clone has more than one count but fewer than ten. The chain employs TRBV28 and TRBJ1-4, with D hard to call. CDR1 is MDHEN and CDR2 is SYDVKM in the germline V gene. CDR3 size: 14 residues. V lost 4 bases, J lost 7 bases, and 13 bases lay in between. In DNA form, the CDR3 reads TGTGCCAGCAGTTCGCCAGGTGCCTCTGAAAAACTGTTTTTT. Protein sequence: CASSSPGASEKLFF.

This rearrangement joins TRBV5-6 to TRBJ2-5; D gene uncertain. Trimming left V 0 bases short and J 2 bases short, with 8 bases between. This CDR3 comprises 14 residues. CDR1 and CDR2 (germline): SGHDT, YYEEEE. CDR3 loop: CASSLEWRQETQYF. In DNA form, the CDR3 reads TGTGCCAGCAGCTTGGAATGGCGACAAGAGACCCAGTACTTC.

The chain employs TRBV9 and TRBJ2-3; tentatively, D is TRBD1 or TRBD2 (6 bases each). Germline V gene sequence: CDR1 SGDLS, CDR2 YYNGEE. This CDR3 contains 15 residues. Between the trimmed V and J ends, which lost 0 bases and 2 bases, there was a span of 10 bases. This chain's CDR3 is CASSVGGDTTDTQYF. The DNA for the CDR3 is TGTGCCAGCAGCGTAGGCGGGGACACCACAGATACGCAGTATTTT.